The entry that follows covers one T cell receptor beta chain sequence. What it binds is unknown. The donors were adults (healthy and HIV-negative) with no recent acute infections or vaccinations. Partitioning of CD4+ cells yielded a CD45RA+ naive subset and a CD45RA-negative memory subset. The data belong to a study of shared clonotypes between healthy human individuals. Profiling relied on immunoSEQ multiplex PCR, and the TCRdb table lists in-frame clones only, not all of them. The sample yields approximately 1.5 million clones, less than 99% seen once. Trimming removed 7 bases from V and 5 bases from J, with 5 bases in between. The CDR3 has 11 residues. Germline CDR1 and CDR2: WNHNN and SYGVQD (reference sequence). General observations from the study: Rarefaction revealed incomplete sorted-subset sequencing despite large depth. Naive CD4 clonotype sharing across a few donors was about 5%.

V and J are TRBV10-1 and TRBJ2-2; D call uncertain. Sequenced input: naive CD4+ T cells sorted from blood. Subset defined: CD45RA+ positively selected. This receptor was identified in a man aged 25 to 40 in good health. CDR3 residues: CASIWTGELFF. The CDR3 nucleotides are TGCGCCAGCATCTGGACCGGGGAGCTGTTTTTT.